These 21 T cell receptor beta chains came from one sample sequenced in a study of spatial heterogeneity in lung cancer. TCRdb itself ran the 5' RACE reads through MiXCR, one entry per CDR3 protein. Of 28,000 or so distinct CDR3 sequences listed, 8.4% are singletons. Regarding time point: sample taken at primary tumor resection. The study sequenced unsorted whole RNA from tumor, nontumor lung or frozen PBMC. Sequenced material: PBMCs, taken at surgery. The source is a female donor with early-stage non-small cell lung cancer.

This clonotype was observed many times. This chain joins TRBV6-2 or TRBV6-3 and TRBJ1-5; TRBD1 might be the D (5 bases). Trimming took 6 bases from V and 7 from J, leaving 13 bases between them. The CDR3 sequence is 13 residues long. CDR1 and CDR2 (germline): MNHEY, SVGEGT. The CDR3, as DNA: TGTGCCAGCAGCCAGCAGGGAAGCCAGCCCCAGCATTTT. This encodes CASSQQGSQPQHF.

This clonotype was detected only a few times. The genes are TRBV14 and TRBJ2-3; possibly TRBD2 for D (5 bases). CDR1 SGHDN and CDR2 FVKESK come from the germline V gene. The CDR3 is 13 residues long. The V end was cut by 8 bases, the J end by 6 bases, with 15 bases between. DNA of the CDR3: TGTGCCAGCTCCCAAAACCCTAGCGATACGCAGTATTTT. This codes for CASSQNPSDTQYF. Based on the CDR3 plus reference TRBV14 and TRBJ2-3, the full variable domain is EAGVTQFPSHSVIEKGQTVTLRCDPISGHDNLYWYRRVMGKEIKFLLHFVKESKQDESGMPNNRFLAERTGGTYSTLKVQPAELEDSGVYFCASSQNPSDTQYFGPGTRLTVL.

This clonotype was seen ten or more times. In DNA, the CDR3 is TGTGCCACCAGTGACCGACAGGGGGTCGGACAGCCCCAGCATTTT. Residues: CATSDRQGVGQPQHF. The rearrangement links TRBV24-1 to TRBJ1-5, with 9 bases matching TRBD1. The germline V gene encodes CDR1 KGHDR and CDR2 SFDVKD. Trimming at V came to 4 bases and at J to 7 bases, leaving 7 bases not matched to a gene. The CDR3 runs 15 residues.

Ten or more counts support this clonotype. The rearrangement links TRBV27 to TRBJ2-7; D is ambiguous. Between the trimmed V and J ends, which lost 1 base and 3 bases, there was a span of 13 bases. The CDR3 has 15 residues. The germline V gene encodes CDR1 MNHEY and CDR2 SMNVEV (reference sequence). The CDR3 DNA is TGTGCCAGCAGTTTATACGCCCGGGTTGGCTACGAGCAGTACGTC. Its translation: CASSLYARVGYEQYV.

There are many counts of this clonotype. This chain connects TRBV5-4 to TRBJ2-5; 7 bases match TRBD1. Germline V gene data show CDR1 as SGHNT and CDR2 as YYREEE (reference sequence). V dropped 0 bases and J dropped 2; count of bases not matched to a gene: 4. The CDR3 is 15 amino acids. CDR3 DNA: TGTGCCAGCAGCTTGGGACAGGGCTATCAAGAGACCCAGTACTTC. Its translation: CASSLGQGYQETQYF. Combining the CDR3 with reference TRBV5-4 and TRBJ2-5 gives the whole variable domain ETGVTQSPTHLIKTRGQQVTLRCSSQSGHNTVSWYQQALGQGPQFIFQYYREEENGRGNFPPRFSGLQFPNYSSELNVNALELDDSALYLCASSLGQGYQETQYFGPGTRLLVL.

The chain is built from TRBV9 and TRBJ2-3, with 11 nucleotides matching TRBD2. J was trimmed by 5 bases and V by 0 bases; bases with no gene match: 8. The CDR3 totals 17 residues. Germline V gene data show CDR1 as SGDLS and CDR2 as YYNGEE. In DNA form, the CDR3 reads TGTGCCAGCAGCGTAGCAACTAGCGGGAGAGGAATAGATACGCAGTATTTT. As protein: CASSVATSGRGIDTQYF.

This clonotype has at least ten counts. The J gene is TRBJ2-1, the V gene TRBV7-3, with 8 nucleotides matching TRBD1. J was trimmed by 7 bases and V by 5 bases; bases with no gene match: 4. The CDR3 has 13 amino acids. Germline assignment: CDR1 SGHTA and CDR2 FQGTGA. DNA of the CDR3: TGTGCCAGCAGCCCGGACAGGGTGAATGAGCAGTTCTTC. It encodes CASSPDRVNEQFF.

The J gene is TRBJ2-2, the V gene TRBV3-1; TRBD2 agrees at 13 bases. The length of the CDR3 is 16 residues. V lost 6 bases to trimming and J lost 6 bases; unmatched junction nucleotides: 7. Per germline, CDR1 LGHDT and CDR2 YNNKEL (reference sequence). This CDR3 is CASRRTSGSSAGELFF. CDR3 nucleotides: TGTGCCAGCAGACGGACTAGCGGGAGTTCGGCCGGGGAGCTGTTTTTT.

This clonotype was found many times. The V and J genes are TRBV18 and TRBJ2-7; D gene uncertain. Germline V gene sequence: CDR1 KGHSH, CDR2 LQKENI. V was cut by 0 bases and J by 2 bases, with 8 bases left in between. The CDR3 contains 14 residues. CDR3 loop: CASSPPGKPYEQYV. CDR3 sequence (DNA): TGTGCCAGCTCACCACCGGGAAAGCCCTACGAGCAGTACGTC.

This clonotype was observed a few times. The chain uses TRBV15 and TRBJ2-2, with TRBD2 identical over 13 bases. The CDR3 sequence is 19 residues long. Germline CDR1 is LNHNV and CDR2 is YYDKDF (reference sequence). After removal of 4 bases from V and 7 bases from J, the junction contained 15 bases not matched to a gene. CDR3 in DNA: TGTGCCACCAGCAAAAAAATTCCGGGACTAGCGGGATACGGCGGGGAGCTGTTTTTT. This encodes CATSKKIPGLAGYGGELFF.

This clonotype is labeled medium-sized. The chain carries TRBV7-8 and TRBJ2-7, with 7 bases identical to TRBD2. Germline V CDR1 and CDR2: SGHVS, FQNEAQ. The CDR3 is 15 residues long. Germline trimming cut 5 bases from V and 2 bases from J; bases unmatched to any gene: 9. The DNA of the CDR3 is TGTGCCAGCAGCGTCCGCGAGCGGGGACCCTACGAGCAGTACGTC. Its protein product is CASSVRERGPYEQYV.

This clonotype showed up many times. V is TRBV20-1 and J is TRBJ2-3; D gene unclear. Germline V gives CDR1 DFQATT, CDR2 SNEGSKA (reference sequence). Trimming stripped 3 bases from V and 9 bases from J, with 10 bases between. The CDR3 totals 11 residues. The CDR3 spells CSASPRPTQYF. The CDR3 DNA sequence: TGCAGTGCTAGTCCCCGGCCCACGCAGTATTTT.

This clonotype was seen many times. The chain employs TRBV20-1 and TRBJ2-3; D uncertain. The ends were cut back, 4 bases at V and 2 bases at J, with 10 bases in the middle. The CDR3 loop spans 13 amino acids. Germline-derived CDR1 and CDR2 are DFQATT and SNEGSKA (reference sequence). CDR3 nucleotide sequence: TGCAGTGCTAATAACGGCAACACAGATACGCAGTATTTT. Amino acid sequence: CSANNGNTDTQYF.

This clonotype was counted only a few times. The J gene is TRBJ2-7, the V gene TRBV6-2 or TRBV6-3; D possibly corresponds to TRBD1 (6 bases). Per germline, CDR1 MNHEY and CDR2 SVGEGT. The CDR3 spans 15 residues. V was shortened by 4 bases and J by 1 base, with 14 bases between the two germline ends. This CDR3 reads CASSSEGQISYEQYV. The CDR3 bases are TGTGCCAGCAGTTCGGAAGGACAGATTTCCTACGAGCAGTACGTC.

This clonotype showed up many times. The rearrangement uses TRBV3-1 and TRBJ1-1; no firm D call. V was cut by 8 bases and J by 0 bases, with 16 bases left in between. The CDR3 spans 15 residues. From germline, CDR1 is LGHDT and CDR2 YNNKEL (reference sequence). The CDR3 sequence is CASLLSTVLNTEAFF. The CDR3 DNA reads as TGTGCCAGCTTACTTTCCACGGTTTTGAACACTGAAGCTTTCTTT. The full variable domain, completed using reference TRBV3-1 and TRBJ1-1, is DTAVSQTPKYLVTQMGNDKSIKCEQNLGHDTMYWYKQDSKKFLKIMFSYNNKELIINETVPNRFSPKSPDKAHLNLHINSLELGDSAVYFCASLLSTVLNTEAFFGQGTRLTVV.

This clonotype was counted many times. The rearrangement uses TRBV27 and TRBJ2-1, with TRBD2 as a possible D gene (7 bases). The CDR3 contains 15 residues. Germline V gene sequence: CDR1 MNHEY, CDR2 SMNVEV (reference sequence). Trimming removed 6 bases from V and 8 bases from J, with 20 bases in between. This CDR3 reads CASRQLGGGVDEQFF. The CDR3 coding sequence is TGTGCCAGCAGGCAATTAGGGGGGGGTGTGGATGAGCAGTTCTTC.

As to this clonotype: With a much larger clone just one base away, this may be a read error. CDR3 sequence: CASRSTSNTGELFF. CDR3 DNA: TGTGCCAGCAGATCAACCTCGAACACCGGGGAGCTGTTTTTT. V and J are TRBV3-1 and TRBJ2-2; D uncertain. Germline V gives CDR1 LGHDT, CDR2 YNNKEL (reference sequence). Trimming removed 6 bases from V and 0 bases from J, with 8 bases in between. This CDR3 contains 14 residues.

This rearrangement joins TRBV5-1 to TRBJ2-3; D ambiguous. The CDR3 spans 14 residues. V lost 0 bases to trimming and J lost 6 bases, with 11 bases between them. CDR1 and CDR2 from the germline V gene are SGHRS and YFSETQ. DNA for the CDR3: TGCGCCAGCAGCTTGGCCTCCGTAAGGGATACGCAGTATTTT. Protein: CASSLASVRDTQYF.

J is TRBJ1-2 and V is TRBV5-4; D unresolved. The V end lost 4 bases, the J end lost 4 bases, and 20 bases lay between the germline ends. The CDR3 totals 16 residues. Germline CDR1 reads SGHNT; CDR2 reads YYREEE (reference sequence). In DNA, the CDR3 is TGTGCCAGCAGCCTGGAGTCTTTCCGGGTGGGCTATGGCTACACCTTC. Translation: CASSLESFRVGYGYTF.

This clonotype was seen more than once but under ten times. The chain uses TRBV10-1 and TRBJ2-1; no definite D call. This CDR3 contains 12 residues. Germline V gene data show CDR1 as WNHNN and CDR2 as SYGVQD (reference sequence). V was trimmed by 4 bases and J by 8 bases, leaving 9 bases between them. As DNA, the CDR3 is TGCGCCAGCAGTGGACCTCAGCATGAGCAGTTCTTC. Protein product: CASSGPQHEQFF.

This chain connects TRBV10-3 to TRBJ2-1; TRBD2 matches 7 bases. Per germline, CDR1 ENHRY and CDR2 SYGVKD. V gave up 7 bases and J gave up 1 base; unmatched junction bases: 10. The CDR3 sequence is 16 residues long. The CDR3 region is CAIMDGVAGSYNEQFF. CDR3 nucleotide sequence: TGTGCCATCATGGATGGGGTAGCGGGTTCCTACAATGAGCAGTTCTTC.